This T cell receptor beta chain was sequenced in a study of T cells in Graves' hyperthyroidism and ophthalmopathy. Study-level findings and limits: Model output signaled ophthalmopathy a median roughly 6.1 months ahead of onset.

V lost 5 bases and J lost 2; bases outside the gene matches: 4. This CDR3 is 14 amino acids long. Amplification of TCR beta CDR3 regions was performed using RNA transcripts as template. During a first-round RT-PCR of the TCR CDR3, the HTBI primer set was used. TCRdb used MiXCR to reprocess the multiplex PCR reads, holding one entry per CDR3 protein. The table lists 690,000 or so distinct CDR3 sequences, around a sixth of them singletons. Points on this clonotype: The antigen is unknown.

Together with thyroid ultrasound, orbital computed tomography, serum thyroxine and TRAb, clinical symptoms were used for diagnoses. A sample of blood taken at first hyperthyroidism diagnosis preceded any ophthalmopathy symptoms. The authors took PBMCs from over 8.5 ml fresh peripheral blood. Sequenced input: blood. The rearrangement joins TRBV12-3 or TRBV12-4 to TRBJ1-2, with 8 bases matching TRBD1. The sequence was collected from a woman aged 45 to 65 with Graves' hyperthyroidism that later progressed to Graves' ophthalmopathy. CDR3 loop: CASSNTGGNYGYTF. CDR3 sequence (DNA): TGTGCCAGCAGTAACACAGGGGGGAACTATGGCTACACCTTC.